Below are 17 T cell receptor beta chains sequenced from a single sample in a study of OX40 agonist ivuxolimab in advanced cancers. Sequencing was performed with immunoSEQ multiplex PCR; in TCRdb, only in-frame clones are kept and a portion is missing. The data contain about 79,000 clones, approximately 85% of them seen just once; the ten biggest clones take up less than 4.5%. The sequencing here drew on CD4+ or CD8+ T cells sorted from blood, taken in a trial of the OX40 agonist ivuxolimab. The receptors shown here come from an adult with an advanced solid tumor such as melanoma, head and neck, liver or kidney cancer.

This clone was picked up a small number of times. The chain has TRBV28 and TRBJ1-2; D remains ambiguous. Trimming took off 10 bases at V and 5 bases at J, with 8 bases between the two ends. The CDR3 totals 10 residues. From germline, CDR1 is MDHEN and CDR2 SYDVKM. The CDR3 reads CATWGYGYTF. The CDR3 DNA is TGTGCCACCTGGGGATATGGCTACACCTTC.

The chain couples TRBV11-2 to TRBJ2-7; TRBD2 matches 11 bases. J was trimmed by 6 bases and V by 5 bases; bases with no gene match: 15. This CDR3 contains 17 residues. The germline V gene has CDR1 SGHAT and CDR2 FQNNGV. The CDR3 protein is CASSGTGLAERYVEQYF. The CDR3 nucleotides read TGTGCCAGCAGCGGAACGGGACTAGCGGAGCGCTACGTCGAGCAGTACTTC.

The rearrangement links TRBV5-1 to TRBJ2-7, with D possibly being TRBD2 (6 bases). Deletions cut 3 bases from V and 3 bases from J, with 16 bases between. The germline CDR1 and CDR2 sequences are SGHRS and YFSETQ. This CDR3 has 15 residues. The CDR3 protein is CASSSIAATDYEQYF. CDR3 DNA sequence: TGCGCCAGCAGCTCTATAGCGGCTACCGACTACGAGCAGTACTTC.

This sequence joins TRBV6-5 and TRBJ1-5; 7 bases match TRBD1. Per germline, CDR1 MNHEY and CDR2 SVGAGI. CDR3 length: 13 residues. With 2 bases clipped from V and 7 bases from J, the junction kept 2 bases outside the gene matches. CDR3 DNA sequence: TGTGCCAGCAGTTACGACAGGGAGCAGCCCCAGCATTTT. As protein: CASSYDREQPQHF.

This clone was detected once. The genes are TRBV5-5 and TRBJ2-3; possible D gene TRBD2, 6 bases. The germline gives CDR1 SGHKS, CDR2 YYEKEE (reference sequence). V was pared by 3 bases and J by 10 bases, with 21 bases between. The CDR3 runs to 15 residues. CDR3 protein: CASSSPRDSLFAQYF. The CDR3 DNA reads TGTGCCAGCAGCTCACCTCGGGACTCCTTATTTGCGCAGTATTTT.

The chain joins TRBV9 to TRBJ2-5; a weak D match, TRBD2 (5 bases). Germline V gene sequence: CDR1 SGDLS, CDR2 YYNGEE. V lost 0 bases to trimming and J lost 5 bases, with 11 bases between them. The CDR3 totals 14 residues. CDR3 loop: CASSVVDSEETQYF. The DNA for the CDR3 is TGTGCCAGCAGCGTAGTCGATAGCGAGGAGACCCAGTACTTC.

The chain employs TRBV9 and TRBJ2-2; D is uncertain. The CDR3 has 16 amino acids. In germline, CDR1 is SGDLS, CDR2 YYNGEE. The germline V and J ends were trimmed by 4 bases and 2 bases, with 15 bases remaining between them. CDR3 DNA: TGTGCCAGCAGCTCAGCCCGGACCTCTAACACCGGGGAGCTGTTTTTT. Its translation: CASSSARTSNTGELFF.

J is TRBJ2-5 and V is TRBV7-8; D is undetermined. V dropped 5 bases and J dropped 2 bases, with 12 bases sitting between them. From germline, CDR1 is SGHVS and CDR2 FQNEAQ. The CDR3 consists of 14 residues. This CDR3 reads CASSPVRVQETQYF. DNA of the CDR3: TGTGCCAGCAGCCCTGTGAGAGTTCAAGAGACCCAGTACTTC.

The chain has TRBV5-4 and TRBJ1-6, with D possibly matching TRBD1 (6 bases). Trimming pared 0 bases from V and 9 bases from J, leaving 7 bases between. The CDR3 length is 13 residues. The germline CDR1 and CDR2 sequences are SGHNT and YYREEE (reference sequence). The CDR3 DNA reads TGTGCCAGCAGCTTGGCAGGGGTTTCACCCCTCCACTTT. Amino acids: CASSLAGVSPLHF.

The chain couples TRBV27 to TRBJ2-1; 11 positions match TRBD1. Germline V gives CDR1 MNHEY, CDR2 SMNVEV (reference sequence). The CDR3 sequence is 15 residues long. After removal of 4 bases from V and 4 bases from J, the junction contained 3 bases not matched to a gene. In DNA, the CDR3 is TGTGCCAGCAGTTCCGGGACAGGGGGATACAATGAGCAGTTCTTC. Translation: CASSSGTGGYNEQFF.

The chain joins TRBV11-2 to TRBJ2-7, with unresolved D. The V and J ends lost 5 bases and 3 bases respectively, with 11 bases between them. The CDR3 extends over 13 amino acids. Germline CDR1 is SGHAT and CDR2 is FQNNGV. This CDR3 is CASSLIGFYEQYF. The CDR3 DNA sequence: TGTGCCAGCAGCCTAATCGGGTTCTACGAGCAGTACTTC.

The chain carries TRBV7-9 and TRBJ2-7, with D maybe TRBD2 (6 bases). The length of the CDR3 is 13 residues. From germline, CDR1 is SEHNR and CDR2 FQNEAQ (reference sequence). The V and J ends lost 3 bases and 6 bases respectively, with 12 bases between them. CDR3 sequence reads: CASSFLSGGEQYF. CDR3 DNA sequence: TGTGCCAGCAGCTTCCTGTCCGGGGGCGAGCAGTACTTC.

This clone was counted only a few times. V and J are TRBV14 and TRBJ1-2; D unresolved. With 1 base removed from V and 5 bases from J, the gap between germline ends came to 8 bases. The CDR3 is made up of 13 amino acids. Looked up from germline, CDR1 is SGHDN and CDR2 is FVKESK. The CDR3 DNA is TGTGCCAGCAGCCAAGGGGCCGGGTATGGCTACACCTTC. It is translated as CASSQGAGYGYTF.

This sequence joins TRBV5-1 and TRBJ2-3; no firm D call. Per germline, CDR1 SGHRS and CDR2 YFSETQ. This CDR3 is built from 12 residues. Between the trimmed V and J ends, which lost 3 bases and 3 bases, there was a span of 5 bases. The CDR3 protein is CASSSLTDTQYF. The CDR3 nucleotides read TGCGCCAGCAGCTCGTTAACAGATACGCAGTATTTT.

The chain is built from TRBV9 and TRBJ2-3; possibly TRBD1 for D (5 bases). The CDR3 length is 15 residues. Trimming pared 2 bases from V and 5 bases from J, leaving 15 bases between. Germline loops: CDR1 SGDLS, CDR2 YYNGEE. DNA for the CDR3: TGTGCCAGCAGCGTTTTATGGGGCCCCAAAGATACGCAGTATTTT. Its translation is CASSVLWGPKDTQYF.

The chain combines TRBV30 with TRBJ1-4; TRBD1 might be the D (5 bases). The CDR3 runs 13 residues. Germline CDR1 is GTSNPN and CDR2 is SVGIG (reference sequence). Trimming removed 0 bases from V and 14 bases from J, with 16 bases in between. The CDR3: CAWSVIGTGRLFF. In nucleotides, the CDR3 is TGTGCCTGGAGTGTAATCGGGACGGGGAGGCTGTTTTTT.

This chain links TRBV5-1 with TRBJ2-2; TRBD1 is a possible D gene (6 bases). Trimming removed 0 bases from V and 5 bases from J, with 17 bases in between. Germline CDR1 reads SGHRS; CDR2 reads YFSETQ. The CDR3 covers 17 residues. CDR3 loop: CASSLESDRRQTGELFF. The CDR3 nucleotides are TGCGCCAGCAGCTTGGAATCAGACAGGCGACAAACCGGGGAGCTGTTTTTT.